This T cell receptor (beta chain) came from a study of T cells in Graves' hyperthyroidism and ophthalmopathy. The wider study: Staff took peripheral blood when the initial diagnosis was made, before any treatment began. Study-level points and caveats: The authors' 13 V-J model separated ophthalmopathy from stable hyperthyroidism. Ophthalmopathy prediction by the model preceded onset by a median roughly 6 months.

This clonotype was counted ten times or more. What it binds is unknown. This CDR3 has 12 residues. Germline V gives CDR1 MNHEY, CDR2 SMNVEV (reference sequence). Trimming took 5 bases from V and 6 from J, leaving 10 bases between them. Using RNA transcripts as the source, TCR beta CDR3 regions were amplified. Researchers ran a first-round RT-PCR on the TCR CDR3 using the HTBI primer set. TCRdb reprocessed the multiplex PCR reads with MiXCR, giving one entry per CDR3 protein. The data contain 550,000 to 800,000 distinct CDR3 sequences, over 15% of them singletons. Graves' hyperthyroidism without ophthalmopathy progression within 18 months was termed stable.

This TCR came from a young man with Graves' hyperthyroidism. The chain employs TRBV27 and TRBJ1-1; D ambiguous. The material sequenced was blood. The CDR3 loop is CASSAGAAEAFF. The CDR3 bases are TGTGCCAGCAGTGCCGGAGCCGCTGAAGCTTTCTTT.